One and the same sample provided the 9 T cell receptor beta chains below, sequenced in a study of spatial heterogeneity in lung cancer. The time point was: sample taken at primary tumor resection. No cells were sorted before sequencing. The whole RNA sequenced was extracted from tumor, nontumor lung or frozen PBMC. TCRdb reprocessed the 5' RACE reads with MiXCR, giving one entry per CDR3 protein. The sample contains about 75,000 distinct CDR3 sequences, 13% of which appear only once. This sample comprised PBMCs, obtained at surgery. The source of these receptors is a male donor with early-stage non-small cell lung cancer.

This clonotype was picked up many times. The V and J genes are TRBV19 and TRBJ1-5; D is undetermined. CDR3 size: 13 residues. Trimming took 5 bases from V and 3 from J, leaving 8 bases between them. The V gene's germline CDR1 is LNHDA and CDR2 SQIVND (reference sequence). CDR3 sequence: CASSFQLNQPQHF. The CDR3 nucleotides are TGTGCCAGTAGTTTTCAGCTCAATCAGCCCCAGCATTTT.

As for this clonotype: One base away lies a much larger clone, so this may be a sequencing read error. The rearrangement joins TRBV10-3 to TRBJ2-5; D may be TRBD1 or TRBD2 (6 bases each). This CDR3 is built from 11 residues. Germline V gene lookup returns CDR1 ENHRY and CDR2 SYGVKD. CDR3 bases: TGTGTCATCGGAGGGGGAGAGACCCAGTACTTC. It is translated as CVIGGGETQYF.

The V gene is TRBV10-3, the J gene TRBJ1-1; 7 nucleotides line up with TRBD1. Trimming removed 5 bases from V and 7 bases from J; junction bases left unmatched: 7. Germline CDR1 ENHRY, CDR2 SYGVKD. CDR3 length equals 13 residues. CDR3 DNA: TGTGCCATCAGTCCACAGGGGCAGGGTGAAGCTTTCTTT. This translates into CAISPQGQGEAFF.

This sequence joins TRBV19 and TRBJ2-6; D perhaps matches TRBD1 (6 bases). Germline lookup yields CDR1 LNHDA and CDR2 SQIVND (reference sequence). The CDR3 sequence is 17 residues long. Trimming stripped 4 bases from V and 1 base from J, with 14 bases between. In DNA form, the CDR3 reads TGTGCCAGTAGTAAGGGCAGGGGTCGGTCTGGGGCCAACGTCCTGACTTTC. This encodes CASSKGRGRSGANVLTF. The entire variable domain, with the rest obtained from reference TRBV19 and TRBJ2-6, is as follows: DGGITQSPKYLFRKEGQNVTLSCEQNLNHDAMYWYRQDPGQGLRLIYYSQIVNDFQKGDIAEGYSVSREKKESFPLTVTSAQKNPTAFYLCASSKGRGRSGANVLTFGAGSRLTVL.

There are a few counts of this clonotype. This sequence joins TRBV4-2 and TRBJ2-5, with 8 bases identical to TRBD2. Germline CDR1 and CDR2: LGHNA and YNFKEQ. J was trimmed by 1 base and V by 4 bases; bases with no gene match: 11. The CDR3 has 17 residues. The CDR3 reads CASSLDPTSALQETQYF. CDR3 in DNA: TGTGCCAGCAGCCTCGACCCGACTAGCGCACTCCAAGAGACCCAGTACTTC.

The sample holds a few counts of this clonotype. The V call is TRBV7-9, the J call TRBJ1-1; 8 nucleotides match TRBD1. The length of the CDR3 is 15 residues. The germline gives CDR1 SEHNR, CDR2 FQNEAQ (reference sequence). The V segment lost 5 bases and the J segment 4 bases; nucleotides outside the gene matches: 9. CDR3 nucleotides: TGTGCCAGCAGCAACCTTGACAGGGGAGGCACTGAAGCTTTCTTT. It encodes CASSNLDRGGTEAFF. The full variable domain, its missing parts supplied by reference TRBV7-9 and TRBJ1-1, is DTGVSQNPRHKITKRGQNVTFRCDPISEHNRLYWYRQTLGQGPEFLTYFQNEAQLEKSRLLSDRFSAERPKGSFSTLEIQRTEQGDSAMYLCASSNLDRGGTEAFFGQGTRLTVV.

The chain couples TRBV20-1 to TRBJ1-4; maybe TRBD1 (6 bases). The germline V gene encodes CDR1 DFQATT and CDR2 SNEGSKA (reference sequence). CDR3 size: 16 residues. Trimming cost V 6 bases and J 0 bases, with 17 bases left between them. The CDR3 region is CSALQGLGPTNEKLFF. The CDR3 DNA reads TGCAGTGCGTTACAGGGCCTGGGCCCAACTAATGAAAAACTGTTTTTT.

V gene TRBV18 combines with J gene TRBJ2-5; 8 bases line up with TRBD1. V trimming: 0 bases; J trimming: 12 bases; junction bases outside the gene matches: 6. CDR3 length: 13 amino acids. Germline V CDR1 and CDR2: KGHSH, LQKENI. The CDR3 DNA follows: TGTGCCAGCTCACCACCGGACAGGGCAAAGGAGTACTTC. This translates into CASSPPDRAKEYF. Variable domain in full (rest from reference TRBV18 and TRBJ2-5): NAGVMQNPRHLVRRRGQEARLRCSPMKGHSHVYWYRQLPEEGLKFMVYLQKENIIDESGMPKERFSAEFPKEGPSILRIQQVVRGDSAAYFCASSPPDRAKEYFGPGTRLLVL.

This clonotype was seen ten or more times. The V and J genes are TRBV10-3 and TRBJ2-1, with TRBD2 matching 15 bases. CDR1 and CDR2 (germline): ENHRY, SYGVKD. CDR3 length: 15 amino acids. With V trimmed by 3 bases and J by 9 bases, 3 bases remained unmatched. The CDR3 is CAISDWTSGRVEQFF. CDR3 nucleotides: TGTGCCATCAGTGATTGGACTAGCGGGAGGGTTGAGCAGTTCTTC.